This T cell receptor beta chain emerged from a study of tumor-infiltrating lymphocytes in primary liver carcinoma. Each 20-30 mg portion of unsorted bulk tissue served as the source for co-extraction of RNA and DNA. About this clonotype: Possible read error: a much larger clone is one base away.

TCR beta cDNA was reverse-transcribed from 400 to 500 ng of total RNA. The reaction used a constant-region primer and ProtoScript II reverse transcriptase. Three nested multiplex PCR rounds, a slightly modified ARM-PCR, produced the libraries for TCR beta. TRBV1-TRBV30 forward primers paired with a C-beta reverse primer drove the first two PCR rounds, about 9 cycles each. TCRdb re-called the multiplex PCR reads through MiXCR, storing one row per CDR3 protein. This sample carries 90,000 to 150,000 distinct CDR3 sequences, approximately 70% of them seen once, and the ten largest clones take around 9%. The CDR3 extends over 15 amino acids. Trimming at V came to 8 bases and at J to 7 bases, leaving 13 bases not matched to a gene. The germline V gene has CDR1 ENHRY and CDR2 SYGVKD.

The TCR was taken from a woman aged 55-70 years with primary liver carcinoma and hepatitis B virus infection. Sequencing input: liver tumor tissue from sampling region 1. The subset is: tumor region T1, superior pole. The gene calls are TRBV10-3 and TRBJ2-1; 8 bases are a match to TRBD2. In nucleotides, the CDR3 is TGTGCCATCCGGGAGGAGGCGGGAGGACAGAATGAGCAGTTCTTC. Protein: CAIREEAGGQNEQFF.